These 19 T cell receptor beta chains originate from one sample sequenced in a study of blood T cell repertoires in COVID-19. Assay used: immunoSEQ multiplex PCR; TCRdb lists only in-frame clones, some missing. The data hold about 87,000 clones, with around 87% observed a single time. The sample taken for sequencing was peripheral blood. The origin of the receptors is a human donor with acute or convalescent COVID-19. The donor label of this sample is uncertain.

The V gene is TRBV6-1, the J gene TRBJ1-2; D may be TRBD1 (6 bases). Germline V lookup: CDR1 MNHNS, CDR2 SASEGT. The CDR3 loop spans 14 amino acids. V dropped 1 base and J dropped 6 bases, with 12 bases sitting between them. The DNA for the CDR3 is TGTGCCAGCAGTGAAGACAGGGCGAGGGATGGCTACACCTTC. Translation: CASSEDRARDGYTF.

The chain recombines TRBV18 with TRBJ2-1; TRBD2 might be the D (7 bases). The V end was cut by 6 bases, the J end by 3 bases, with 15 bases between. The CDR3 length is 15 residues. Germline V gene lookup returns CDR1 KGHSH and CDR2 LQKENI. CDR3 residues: CASSGGLSNYNEQFF. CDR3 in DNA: TGTGCCAGCTCGGGGGGGCTTTCGAACTACAATGAGCAGTTCTTC.

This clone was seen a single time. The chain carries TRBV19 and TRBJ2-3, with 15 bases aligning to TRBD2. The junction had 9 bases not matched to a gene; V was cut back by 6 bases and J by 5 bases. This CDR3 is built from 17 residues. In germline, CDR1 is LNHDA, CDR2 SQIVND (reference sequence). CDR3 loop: CASRAPRTSGGEDTQYF. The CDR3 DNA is TGTGCCAGTAGGGCCCCGAGGACTAGCGGGGGGGAAGATACGCAGTATTTT. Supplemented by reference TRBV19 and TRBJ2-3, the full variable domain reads DGGITQSPKYLFRKEGQNVTLSCEQNLNHDAMYWYRQDPGQGLRLIYYSQIVNDFQKGDIAEGYSVSREKKESFPLTVTSAQKNPTAFYLCASRAPRTSGGEDTQYFGPGTRLTVL.

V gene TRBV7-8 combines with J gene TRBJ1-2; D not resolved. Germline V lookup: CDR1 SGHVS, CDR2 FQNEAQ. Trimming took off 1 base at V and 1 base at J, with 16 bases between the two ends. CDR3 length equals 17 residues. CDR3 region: CASSLGGLATFNYGYTF. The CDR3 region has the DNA TGTGCCAGCAGCTTAGGCGGACTGGCTACCTTTAACTATGGCTACACCTTC. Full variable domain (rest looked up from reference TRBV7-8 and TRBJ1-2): GAGVSQSPRYKVAKRGQDVALRCDPISGHVSLFWYQQALGQGPEFLTYFQNEAQLDKSGLPSDRFFAERPEGSVSTLKIQRTQQEDSAVYLCASSLGGLATFNYGYTFGSGTRLTVV.

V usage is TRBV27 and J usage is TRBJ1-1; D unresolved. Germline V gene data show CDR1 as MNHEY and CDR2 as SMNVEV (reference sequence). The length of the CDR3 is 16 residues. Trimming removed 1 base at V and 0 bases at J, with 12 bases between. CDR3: CASSLWAVSMNTEAFF. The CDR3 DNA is TGTGCCAGCAGTTTATGGGCAGTCAGCATGAACACTGAAGCTTTCTTT.

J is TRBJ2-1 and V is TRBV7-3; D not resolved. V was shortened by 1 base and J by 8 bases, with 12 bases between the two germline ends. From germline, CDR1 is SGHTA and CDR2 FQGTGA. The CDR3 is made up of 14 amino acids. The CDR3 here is CASSLIAGTDEQFF. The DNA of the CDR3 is TGTGCCAGCAGCTTAATAGCTGGAACTGATGAGCAGTTCTTC. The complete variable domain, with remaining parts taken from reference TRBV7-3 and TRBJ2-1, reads GAGVSQTPSNKVTEKGKYVELRCDPISGHTALYWYRQSLGQGPEFLIYFQGTGAADDSGLPNDRFFAVRPEGSVSTLKIQRTERGDSAVYLCASSLIAGTDEQFFGPGTRLTVL.

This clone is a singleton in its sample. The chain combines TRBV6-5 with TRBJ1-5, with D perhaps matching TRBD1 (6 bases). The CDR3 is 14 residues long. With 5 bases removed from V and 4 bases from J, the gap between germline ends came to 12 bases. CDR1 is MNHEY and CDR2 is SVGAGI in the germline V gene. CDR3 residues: CASSLDSPNQPQHF. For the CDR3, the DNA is TGTGCCAGCAGTCTGGACAGTCCGAATCAGCCCCAGCATTTT.

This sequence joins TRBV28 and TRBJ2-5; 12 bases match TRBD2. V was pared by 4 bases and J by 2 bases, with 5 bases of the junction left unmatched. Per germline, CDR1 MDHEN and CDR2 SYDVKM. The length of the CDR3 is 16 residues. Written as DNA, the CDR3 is TGTGCCAGCAGTTCGACGACTAGCGGGGGACAAGAGACCCAGTACTTC. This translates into CASSSTTSGGQETQYF.

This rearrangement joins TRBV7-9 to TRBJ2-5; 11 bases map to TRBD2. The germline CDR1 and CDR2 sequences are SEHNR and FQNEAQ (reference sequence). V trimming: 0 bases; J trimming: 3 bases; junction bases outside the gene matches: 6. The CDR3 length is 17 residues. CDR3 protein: CASSLAHLAGGEETQYF. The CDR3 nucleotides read TGTGCCAGCAGCTTAGCGCACCTAGCGGGGGGCGAAGAGACCCAGTACTTC.

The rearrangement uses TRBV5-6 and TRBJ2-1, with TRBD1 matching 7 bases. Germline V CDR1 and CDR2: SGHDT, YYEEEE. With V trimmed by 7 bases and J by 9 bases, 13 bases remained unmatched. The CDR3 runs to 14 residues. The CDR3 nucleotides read TGTGCCAGCCTCCTGGGGGACAGTCGTGGTGAGCAGTTCTTC. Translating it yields CASLLGDSRGEQFF.

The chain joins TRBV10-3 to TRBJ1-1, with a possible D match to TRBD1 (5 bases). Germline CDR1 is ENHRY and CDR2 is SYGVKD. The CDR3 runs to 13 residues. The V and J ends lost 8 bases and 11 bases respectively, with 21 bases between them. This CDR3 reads CAISDSGGLRAFF. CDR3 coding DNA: TGTGCCATCTCCGATTCTGGGGGGTTGAGGGCTTTCTTT.

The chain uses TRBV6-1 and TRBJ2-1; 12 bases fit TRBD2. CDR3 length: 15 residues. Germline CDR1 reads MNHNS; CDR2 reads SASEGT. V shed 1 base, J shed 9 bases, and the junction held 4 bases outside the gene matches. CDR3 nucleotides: TGTGCCAGCAGTGAAGGTCTAGCGGGGGGGCTTGAGCAGTTCTTC. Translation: CASSEGLAGGLEQFF.

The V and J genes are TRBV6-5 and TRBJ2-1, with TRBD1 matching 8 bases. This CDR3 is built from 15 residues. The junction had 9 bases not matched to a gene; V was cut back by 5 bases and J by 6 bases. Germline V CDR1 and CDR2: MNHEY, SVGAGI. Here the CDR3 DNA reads TGTGCCAGCAGTATTAGGGGACAGGTAGGCAATGAGCAGTTCTTC. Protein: CASSIRGQVGNEQFF.

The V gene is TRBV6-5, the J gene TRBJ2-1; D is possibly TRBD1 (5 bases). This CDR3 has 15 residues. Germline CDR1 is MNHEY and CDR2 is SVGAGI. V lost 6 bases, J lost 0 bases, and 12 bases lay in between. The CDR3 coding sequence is TGTGCCAGCAGATCAGGAGACAGCTCCTACAATGAGCAGTTCTTC. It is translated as CASRSGDSSYNEQFF.

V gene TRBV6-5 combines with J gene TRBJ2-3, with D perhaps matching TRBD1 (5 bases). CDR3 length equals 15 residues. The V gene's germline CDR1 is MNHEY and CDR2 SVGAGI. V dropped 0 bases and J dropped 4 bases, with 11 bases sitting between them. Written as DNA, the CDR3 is TGTGCCAGCAGTTACTCGGTCAGGGAACCAGATACGCAGTATTTT. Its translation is CASSYSVREPDTQYF.

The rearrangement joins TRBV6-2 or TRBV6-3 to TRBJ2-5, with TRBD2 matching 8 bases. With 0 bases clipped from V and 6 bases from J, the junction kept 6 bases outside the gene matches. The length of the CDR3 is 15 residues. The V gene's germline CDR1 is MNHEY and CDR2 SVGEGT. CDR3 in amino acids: CASSYSTAGEKTQYF. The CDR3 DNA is TGTGCCAGCAGTTACTCGACAGCGGGGGAAAAGACCCAGTACTTC.

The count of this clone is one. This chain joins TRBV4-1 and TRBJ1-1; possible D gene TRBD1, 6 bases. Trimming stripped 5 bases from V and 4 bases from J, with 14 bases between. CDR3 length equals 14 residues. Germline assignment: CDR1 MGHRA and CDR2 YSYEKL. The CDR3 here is CASSTRRGSTEAFF. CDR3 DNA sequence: TGCGCCAGCAGCACAAGAAGGGGGAGCACTGAAGCTTTCTTT.

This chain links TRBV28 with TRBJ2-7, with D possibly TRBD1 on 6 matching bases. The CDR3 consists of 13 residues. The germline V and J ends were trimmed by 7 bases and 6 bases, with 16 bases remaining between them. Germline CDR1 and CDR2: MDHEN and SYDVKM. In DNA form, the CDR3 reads TGTGCCAGCACCCGGGACACCAACTGCGAGCAGTACTTC. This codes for CASTRDTNCEQYF.

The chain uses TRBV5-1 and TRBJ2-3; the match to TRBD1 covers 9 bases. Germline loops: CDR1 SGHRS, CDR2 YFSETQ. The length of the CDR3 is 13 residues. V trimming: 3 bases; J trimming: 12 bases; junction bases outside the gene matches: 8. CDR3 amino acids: CASSSGGQGPQYF. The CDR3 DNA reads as TGCGCCAGCAGCTCGGGGGGACAGGGCCCTCAGTATTTT.